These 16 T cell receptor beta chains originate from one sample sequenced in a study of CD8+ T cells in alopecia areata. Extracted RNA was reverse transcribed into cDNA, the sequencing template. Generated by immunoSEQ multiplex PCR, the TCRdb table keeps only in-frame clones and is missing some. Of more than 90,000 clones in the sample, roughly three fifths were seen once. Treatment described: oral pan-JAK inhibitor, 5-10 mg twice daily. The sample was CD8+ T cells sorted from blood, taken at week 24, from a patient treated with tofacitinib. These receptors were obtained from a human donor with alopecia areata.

The CDR3: CASSQATTGGHYGYTF. The CDR3 DNA follows: TGCGCCAGCAGCCAAGCGACCACCGGAGGTCACTATGGCTACACCTTC. This sequence joins TRBV4-3 and TRBJ1-2, with no clear D. This CDR3 has 16 amino acids. The germline gives CDR1 LGHNA, CDR2 YSLEER. V dropped 1 base and J dropped 3 bases, with 15 bases sitting between them.

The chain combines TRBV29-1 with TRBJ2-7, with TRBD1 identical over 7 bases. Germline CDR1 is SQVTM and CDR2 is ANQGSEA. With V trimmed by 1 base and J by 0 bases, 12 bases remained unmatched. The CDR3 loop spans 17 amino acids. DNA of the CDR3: TGCAGCGTTGAAGTAAGCCCGTCAGGGGGAGACTCCTACGAGCAGTACTTC. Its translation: CSVEVSPSGGDSYEQYF.

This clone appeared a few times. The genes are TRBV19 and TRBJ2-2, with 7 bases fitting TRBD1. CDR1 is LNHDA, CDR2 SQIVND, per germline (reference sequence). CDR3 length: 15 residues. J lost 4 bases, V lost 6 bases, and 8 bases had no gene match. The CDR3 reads CASSLDREGTGELFF. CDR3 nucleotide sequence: TGTGCCAGTAGCCTAGACAGGGAAGGCACCGGGGAGCTGTTTTTT.

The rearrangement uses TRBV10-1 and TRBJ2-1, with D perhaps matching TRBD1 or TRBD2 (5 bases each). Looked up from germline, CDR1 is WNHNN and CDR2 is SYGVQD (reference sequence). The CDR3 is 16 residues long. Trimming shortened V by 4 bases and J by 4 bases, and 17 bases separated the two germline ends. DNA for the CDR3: TGCGCCAGCAGTGTAGGGGAGAGTTGGGAATACAATGAGCAGTTCTTC. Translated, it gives CASSVGESWEYNEQFF.

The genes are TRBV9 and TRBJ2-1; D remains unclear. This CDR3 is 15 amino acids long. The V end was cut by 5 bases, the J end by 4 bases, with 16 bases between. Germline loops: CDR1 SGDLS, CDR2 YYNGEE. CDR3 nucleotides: TGTGCCAGCAGTTCAAGCGACGACCTTTACAATGAGCAGTTCTTC. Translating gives CASSSSDDLYNEQFF.

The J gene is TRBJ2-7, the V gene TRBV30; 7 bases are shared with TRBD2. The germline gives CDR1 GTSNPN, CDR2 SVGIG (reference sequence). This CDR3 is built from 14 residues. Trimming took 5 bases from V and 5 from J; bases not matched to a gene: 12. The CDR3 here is CAWYSGFGGDEQYF. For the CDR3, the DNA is TGTGCCTGGTATTCCGGTTTTGGGGGGGACGAGCAGTACTTC.

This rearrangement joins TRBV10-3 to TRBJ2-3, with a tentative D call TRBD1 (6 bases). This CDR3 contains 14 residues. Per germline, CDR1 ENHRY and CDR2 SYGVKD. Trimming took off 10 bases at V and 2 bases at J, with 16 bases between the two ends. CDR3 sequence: CATVGQTFTDTQYF. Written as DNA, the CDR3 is TGTGCCACGGTGGGACAAACCTTCACAGATACGCAGTATTTT.

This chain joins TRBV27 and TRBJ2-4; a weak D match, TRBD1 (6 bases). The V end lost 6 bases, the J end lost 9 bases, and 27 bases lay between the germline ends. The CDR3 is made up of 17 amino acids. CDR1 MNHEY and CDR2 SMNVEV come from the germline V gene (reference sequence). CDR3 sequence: CASSQLGPLSLDSIQYF. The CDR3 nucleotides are TGTGCCAGCAGCCAACTGGGACCCCTTTCCCTGGACAGCATTCAGTACTTC.

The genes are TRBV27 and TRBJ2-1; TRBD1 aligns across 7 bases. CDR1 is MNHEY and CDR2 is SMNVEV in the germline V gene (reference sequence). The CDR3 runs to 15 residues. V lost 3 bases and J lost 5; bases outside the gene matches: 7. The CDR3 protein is CASSFKGTENNEQFF. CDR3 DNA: TGTGCCAGCAGTTTTAAGGGGACAGAGAACAATGAGCAGTTCTTC.

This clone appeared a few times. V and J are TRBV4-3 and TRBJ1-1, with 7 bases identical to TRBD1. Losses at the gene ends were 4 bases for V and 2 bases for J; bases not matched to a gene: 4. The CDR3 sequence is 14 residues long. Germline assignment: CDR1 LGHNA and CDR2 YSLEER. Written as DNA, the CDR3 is TGCGCCAGCAGCCTAGACAGGGAAAACACTGAAGCTTTCTTT. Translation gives CASSLDRENTEAFF.

The DNA of the CDR3 is TGCAGCGTTTTTTCTGGAAACACCATATATTTT. As protein: CSVFSGNTIYF. The chain links TRBV29-1 to TRBJ1-3; D gene unclear. This CDR3 is 11 amino acids long. Per germline, CDR1 SQVTM and CDR2 ANQGSEA. With 5 bases removed from V and 1 base from J, the gap between germline ends came to 3 bases.

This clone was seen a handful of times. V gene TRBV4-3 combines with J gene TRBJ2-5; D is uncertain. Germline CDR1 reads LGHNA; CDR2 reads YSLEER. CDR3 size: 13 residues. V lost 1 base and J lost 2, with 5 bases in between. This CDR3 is CASSQVQQETQYF. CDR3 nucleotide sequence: TGCGCCAGCAGCCAAGTTCAGCAAGAGACCCAGTACTTC.

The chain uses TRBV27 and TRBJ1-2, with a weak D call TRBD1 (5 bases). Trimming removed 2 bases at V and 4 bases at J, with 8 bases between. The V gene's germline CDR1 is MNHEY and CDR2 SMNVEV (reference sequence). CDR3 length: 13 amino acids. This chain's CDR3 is CASSLQGGYGYTF. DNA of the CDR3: TGTGCCAGCAGTTTACAGGGCGGCTATGGCTACACCTTC.

This CDR3 is CATSRGTAAGNTIYF. As DNA, the CDR3 is TGTGCCACCAGCAGGGGTACGGCGGCTGGAAACACCATATATTTT. The chain employs TRBV15 and TRBJ1-3; D ambiguous. V was clipped by 3 bases and J by 2 bases, with 11 bases between them. This CDR3 region has 15 residues. The germline V gene encodes CDR1 LNHNV and CDR2 YYDKDF (reference sequence). Filled out from reference TRBV15 and TRBJ1-3, the complete variable domain reads DAMVIQNPRYQVTQFGKPVTLSCSQTLNHNVMYWYQQKSSQAPKLLFHYYDKDFNNEADTPDNFQSRRPNTSFCFLDIRSPGLGDTAMYLCATSRGTAAGNTIYFGEGSWLTVV.

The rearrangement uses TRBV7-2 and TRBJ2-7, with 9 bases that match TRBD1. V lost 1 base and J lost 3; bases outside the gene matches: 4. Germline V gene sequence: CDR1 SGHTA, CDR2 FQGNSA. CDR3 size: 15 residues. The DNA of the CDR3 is TGTGCCAGCAGCTTAGGGACAGGGGTAGGCTACGAGCAGTACTTC. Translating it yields CASSLGTGVGYEQYF.

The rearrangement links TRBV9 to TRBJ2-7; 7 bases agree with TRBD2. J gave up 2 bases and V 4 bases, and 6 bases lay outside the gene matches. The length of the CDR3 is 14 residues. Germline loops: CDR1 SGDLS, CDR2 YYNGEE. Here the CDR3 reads CASSLGGMPYEQYF. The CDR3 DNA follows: TGTGCCAGCAGCTTGGGGGGGATGCCCTACGAGCAGTACTTC.